Listed below are T cell receptor beta chains from one sample, sequenced in a study of blood T cell repertoires in COVID-19. Here immunoSEQ multiplex PCR was the method, and the copy in TCRdb shows in-frame clones only, minus some. The data show roughly 200,000 clones, with approximately 88% seen just once and 6.5% to 9% held by the top ten. Input material: peripheral blood. All receptors derive from a woman in her forties with COVID-19, enrolled during active disease. CDR3s leave out the opening cysteine and the closing phenylalanine or tryptophan. The size entry is marked missing in some rows and otherwise reads once, few, many or a size class.

TRBJ1-2,NA,TRBV5-1,ASSLEGDRAYGYT
TRBJ1-4,few,TRBV6-6,ATNQRTGGEKLF
TRBJ1-1,once,TRBV19,ASSTTGNTEAF
TRBJ2-5,NA,TRBV5-6,ASSLPGGLAGRETQY
TRBJ2-7,NA,TRBV10-2,ASSESLAGSSYEQY
TRBJ1-5,many,TRBV23-1,ASSPRNLSNQPQH
TRBJ1-4,NA,TRBV2,ASTPRQGYEKLF
TRBJ2-5,NA,TRBV12-3/TRBV12-4,ASSNGGGGIQY
TRBJ1-2,NA,TRBV18,ASSPFSGPSGYT
TRBJ1-6,NA,TRBV29-1,SVESGPDSPLH
TRBJ2-7,NA,TRBV6-5,ASRPDSSEQY
TRBJ1-2,NA,TRBV24-1,ATSDSGTGDRYGYT
TRBJ2-5,once,TRBV11-2,ASSSFIGSQGTQY
TRBJ1-1,once,TRBV29-1,SVPPGTGLNTEAF
TRBJ1-1,NA,TRBV3-1/TRBV3-2,ASSQAGQGTAF
TRBJ1-1,NA,TRBV7-6,ASTFGVRGYTEAF
TRBJ1-4,NA,TRBV11-2,ASSLEGGRNEKLF